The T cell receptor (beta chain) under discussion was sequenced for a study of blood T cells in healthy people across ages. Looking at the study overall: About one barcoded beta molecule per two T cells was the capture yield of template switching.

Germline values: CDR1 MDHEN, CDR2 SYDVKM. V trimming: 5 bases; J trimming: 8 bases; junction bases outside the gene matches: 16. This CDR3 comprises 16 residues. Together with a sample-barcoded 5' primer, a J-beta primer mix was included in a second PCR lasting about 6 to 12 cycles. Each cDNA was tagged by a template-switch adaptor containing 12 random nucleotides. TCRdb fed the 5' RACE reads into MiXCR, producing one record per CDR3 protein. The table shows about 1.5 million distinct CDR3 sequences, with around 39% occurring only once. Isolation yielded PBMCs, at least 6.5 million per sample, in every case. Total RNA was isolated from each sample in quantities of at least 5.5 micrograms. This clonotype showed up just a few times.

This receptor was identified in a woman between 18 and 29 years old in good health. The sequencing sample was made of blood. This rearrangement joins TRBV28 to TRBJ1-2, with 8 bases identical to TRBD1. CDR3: CASSPNLGQGGYGYTF. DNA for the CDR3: TGTGCCAGCAGTCCCAACCTAGGACAGGGAGGCTACGGCTACACCTTC.